The 23 T cell receptor beta chains below come from one sample, sequenced in a study of blood T cell repertoires in COVID-19. This table comes from immunoSEQ multiplex PCR, and its TCRdb copy is limited to in-frame clones, with some not included. Here the sample spans approximately 300,000 clones, 75% to 95% being singletons. Sequenced: peripheral blood. The receptor set was obtained from a woman aged 25 to 39 with COVID-19, enrolled during active disease.

The genes are TRBV7-9 and TRBJ2-2, with TRBD2 matching 12 bases. CDR1 and CDR2 (germline): SEHNR, FQNEAQ (reference sequence). This CDR3 has 15 residues. The V gene end was trimmed by 6 bases and the J gene end by 7 bases; junction bases not matched to a gene: 6. The CDR3 coding sequence is TGTGCCAGCAGACCGGGACTAGCGGGTGGCGGGGAGCTGTTTTTT. This gives the protein CASRPGLAGGGELFF.

The gene calls are TRBV18 and TRBJ1-2, with 8 bases fitting TRBD1. The CDR3 consists of 16 residues. V was clipped by 3 bases and J by 1 base; unmatched bases: 7. Germline CDR1 is KGHSH and CDR2 is LQKENI. The CDR3 sequence: CASSPLQGESNYGYTF. The CDR3 coding sequence is TGTGCCAGCTCACCCTTACAGGGGGAGAGTAACTATGGCTACACCTTC.

This chain links TRBV30 with TRBJ2-3; 8 bases are shared with TRBD1. V lost 7 bases, J lost 0 bases, and 6 bases stayed unmatched. The germline gives CDR1 GTSNPN, CDR2 SVGIG (reference sequence). The CDR3 contains 14 residues. CDR3 loop: CASGAGGSTDTQYF. In DNA form, the CDR3 reads TGTGCCTCAGGGGCAGGGGGCAGCACAGATACGCAGTATTTT. Complete variable domain (other parts from reference TRBV30 and TRBJ2-3): SQTIHQWPATLVQPVGSPLSLECTVEGTSNPNLYWYRQAAGRGLQLLFYSVGIGQISSEVPQNLSASRPQDRQFILSSKKLLLSDSGFYLCASGAGGSTDTQYFGPGTRLTVL.

Only one count was recorded for this clone. V is TRBV7-2 and J is TRBJ2-2; 8 bases fit TRBD2. CDR1 is SGHTA and CDR2 is FQGNSA in the germline V gene. After removal of 4 bases from V and 7 bases from J, the junction contained 8 bases not matched to a gene. CDR3 length: 15 amino acids. The CDR3 reads CASSSQAGVNGELFF. The CDR3 bases are TGTGCCAGCAGCTCCCAAGCGGGAGTGAACGGGGAGCTGTTTTTT. The entire variable domain, with the rest obtained from reference TRBV7-2 and TRBJ2-2, is as follows: GAGVSQSPSNKVTEKGKDVELRCDPISGHTALYWYRQSLGQGLEFLIYFQGNSAPDKSGLPSDRFSAERTGGSVSTLTIQRTQQEDSAVYLCASSSQAGVNGELFFGEGSRLTVL.

V gene TRBV2 combines with J gene TRBJ2-3, with D unresolved. CDR3 size: 12 residues. CDR1 SNHLY and CDR2 FYNNEI come from the germline V gene. Trimming pared 6 bases from V and 4 bases from J, leaving 8 bases between. The CDR3 DNA reads as TGTGCCAGCAGACCTAGGCCAGATACGCAGTATTTT. It yields the protein CASRPRPDTQYF. Filled out from reference TRBV2 and TRBJ2-3, the complete variable domain reads EPEVTQTPSHQVTQMGQEVILRCVPISNHLYFYWYRQILGQKVEFLVSFYNNEISEKSEIFDDQFSVERPDGSNFTLKIRSTKLEDSAMYFCASRPRPDTQYFGPGTRLTVL.

The chain has TRBV2 and TRBJ2-1, with 8 nucleotides matching TRBD2. This CDR3 contains 13 residues. Trimming cost V 6 bases and J 9 bases; bases outside gene matches: 7. Germline assignment: CDR1 SNHLY and CDR2 FYNNEI. The CDR3 DNA sequence: TGTGCCAGCAGAGCGGGACTAGTACCTGAGCAGTTCTTC. Amino acid sequence: CASRAGLVPEQFF. Using reference TRBV2 and TRBJ2-1 for the parts outside the CDR3, the full variable domain is EPEVTQTPSHQVTQMGQEVILRCVPISNHLYFYWYRQILGQKVEFLVSFYNNEISEKSEIFDDQFSVERPDGSNFTLKIRSTKLEDSAMYFCASRAGLVPEQFFGPGTRLTVL.

The chain joins TRBV5-1 to TRBJ1-4; D may be TRBD1 (5 bases). Germline CDR1 SGHRS, CDR2 YFSETQ. The V end was cut by 2 bases, the J end by 0 bases, with 8 bases between. There are 15 residues in the CDR3. CDR3 sequence: CASSFSGATNEKLFF. CDR3 nucleotides: TGCGCCAGCAGCTTTTCGGGGGCAACTAATGAAAAACTGTTTTTT.

As for this clone: A junction end diverges from the germline sequence, so it may reflect a read error. CDR3 DNA: TGTGCTAGCAGCCGAGCCGGACAGGGGGTGGCCTACGAGCAGTACTTC. This translates into CASSRAGQGVAYEQYF. J is TRBJ2-7 and V is TRBV7-7; TRBD1 aligns across 10 bases. CDR1 and CDR2 from the germline V gene are SSHAT and FNYEAQ (reference sequence). CDR3 size: 16 residues. Complete variable domain (other parts from reference TRBV7-7 and TRBJ2-7): GAGVSQSPRYKVTKRGQDVTLRCDPISSHATLYWYQQALGQGPEFLTYFNYEAQPDKSGLPSDRFSAERPEGSISTLTIQRTEQRDSAMYRCASSRAGQGVAYEQYFGPGTRLTVT.

The CDR3: CSSKGDGDYGYTF. CDR3 in DNA: TGCAGCTCCAAGGGGGATGGAGACTATGGCTACACCTTC. The V call is TRBV29-1, the J call TRBJ1-2; D is perhaps TRBD1 (6 bases). The CDR3 sequence is 13 residues long. CDR1 is SQVTM and CDR2 is ANQGSEA in the germline V gene. The V end lost 8 bases, the J end lost 3 bases, and 16 bases lay between the germline ends. Full variable domain (missing parts from reference TRBV29-1 and TRBJ1-2): SAVISQKPSRDICQRGTSLTIQCQVDSQVTMMFWYRQQPGQSLTLIATANQGSEATYESGFVIDKFPISRPNLTFSTLTVSNMSPEDSSIYLCSSKGDGDYGYTFGSGTRLTVV.

The rearrangement joins TRBV5-1 to TRBJ2-1; 10 bases align to TRBD2. Losses at the gene ends were 4 bases for V and 3 bases for J; bases not matched to a gene: 4. Germline CDR1 is SGHRS and CDR2 is YFSETQ. This CDR3 comprises 15 residues. The CDR3 region is CASSLVAGGYNEQFF. CDR3 in DNA: TGCGCCAGCAGCCTAGTAGCGGGAGGCTACAATGAGCAGTTCTTC.

The rearrangement uses TRBV4-1 and TRBJ2-7; D perhaps matches TRBD2 (5 bases). Germline CDR1 is MGHRA and CDR2 is YSYEKL. The CDR3 length is 17 residues. V was cut by 0 bases and J by 2 bases, with 17 bases left in between. The CDR3 sequence: CASSQEGQRWAAYEQYF. DNA of the CDR3: TGCGCCAGCAGCCAAGAAGGGCAGCGGTGGGCGGCCTACGAGCAGTACTTC.

The chain recombines TRBV28 with TRBJ2-3; D unresolved. Germline loops: CDR1 MDHEN, CDR2 SYDVKM. The CDR3 consists of 14 residues. V was pared by 6 bases and J by 0 bases, with 10 bases between. CDR3 DNA sequence: TGTGCCAGCAGGAGGCCCCGGAGCACAGATACGCAGTATTTT. Its protein product is CASRRPRSTDTQYF.

J is TRBJ1-1 and V is TRBV6-5; TRBD1 agrees at 8 bases. With V trimmed by 4 bases and J by 1 base, 5 bases remained unmatched. This CDR3 has 15 residues. Germline values: CDR1 MNHEY, CDR2 SVGAGI. CDR3 sequence (DNA): TGTGCCAGCAGTTCAGGGGGCAGTGGGAACACTGAAGCTTTCTTT. It encodes CASSSGGSGNTEAFF.

A single count supports this clone. The rearrangement uses TRBV5-1 and TRBJ1-6, with D maybe TRBD1 (5 bases). V lost 4 bases and J lost 6, with 23 bases in between. CDR3 length: 18 amino acids. Looked up from germline, CDR1 is SGHRS and CDR2 is YFSETQ. The CDR3 here is CASSPITPAQGSNSPLHF. The CDR3 DNA is TGCGCCAGCAGCCCGATCACTCCAGCCCAGGGAAGTAATTCACCCCTCCACTTT.

The chain has TRBV19 and TRBJ1-2, with D maybe TRBD1 (5 bases). The germline gives CDR1 LNHDA, CDR2 SQIVND (reference sequence). The germline V and J ends were trimmed by 9 bases and 3 bases, with 20 bases remaining between them. The CDR3 is 15 residues long. CDR3 sequence reads: CASKPLTGGHYGYTF. The DNA for the CDR3 is TGTGCCAGCAAGCCATTGACGGGGGGACACTATGGCTACACCTTC.

V gene TRBV6-5 combines with J gene TRBJ2-7, with 9 bases that match TRBD1. Germline V CDR1 and CDR2: MNHEY, SVGAGI. The CDR3 consists of 13 residues. V lost 6 bases, J lost 3 bases, and 3 bases stayed unmatched. CDR3 protein: CASSRDRVYEQYF. The CDR3, as DNA: TGTGCCAGCAGCCGGGACAGGGTCTACGAGCAGTACTTC.

V usage is TRBV7-9 and J usage is TRBJ2-7; TRBD2 aligns across 7 bases. CDR1 is SEHNR, CDR2 FQNEAQ, per germline (reference sequence). This CDR3 is built from 16 residues. V was clipped by 5 bases and J by 1 base; unmatched bases: 11. CDR3 amino acids: CASSPLGGSVSYEQYF. CDR3 bases: TGTGCCAGCAGCCCCTTGGGGGGGTCGGTTTCCTACGAGCAGTACTTC.

The chain recombines TRBV7-8 with TRBJ2-7; D may be TRBD1 (7 bases). This CDR3 comprises 17 residues. CDR1 is SGHVS, CDR2 FQNEAQ, per germline. Between the trimmed V and J ends, which lost 5 bases and 1 base, there was a span of 21 bases. The CDR3 protein is CASSPRLQGGVSYEQYF. CDR3 DNA sequence: TGTGCCAGCAGCCCCCGCCTTCAGGGGGGAGTATCCTACGAGCAGTACTTC.

The V and J genes are TRBV6-5 and TRBJ1-1; no clear D gene. Germline CDR1 reads MNHEY; CDR2 reads SVGAGI. The V and J ends lost 0 bases and 1 base respectively, with 6 bases between them. The CDR3 extends over 14 amino acids. The CDR3 sequence is CASSYSTSNTEAFF. The CDR3 DNA sequence: TGTGCCAGCAGTTACTCGACTTCGAACACTGAAGCTTTCTTT.

The genes are TRBV7-9 and TRBJ2-1, with 8 bases aligning to TRBD2. Trimming cost V 0 bases and J 14 bases; bases outside gene matches: 6. This CDR3 is 13 amino acids long. Per germline, CDR1 SEHNR and CDR2 FQNEAQ (reference sequence). This CDR3 reads CASSLAQREREFF. The CDR3 bases are TGTGCCAGCAGCTTAGCGCAGCGGGAGCGAGAGTTCTTC.

Notes on this clone: A read error may explain this, as a much larger clone is one base away. Other DNA sequences from this sample encode an identical CDR3 as well. The chain joins TRBV30 to TRBJ2-5; possible D gene TRBD1, 6 bases. V lost 0 bases, J lost 6 bases, and 8 bases lay in between. In germline, CDR1 is GTSNPN, CDR2 SVGIG (reference sequence). The CDR3 sequence is 12 residues long. The CDR3 DNA follows: TGTGCCTGGAGTGTAGGGGGTCAGACCCAGTACTTC. Translating gives CAWSVGGQTQYF.

J is TRBJ2-5 and V is TRBV19; D is unresolved. CDR1 and CDR2 (germline): LNHDA, SQIVND (reference sequence). The V and J ends lost 3 bases and 3 bases respectively, with 5 bases between them. This CDR3 contains 12 residues. The CDR3 nucleotides are TGTGCCAGTAGTATGTTCGAAGAGACCCAGTACTTC. Translation gives CASSMFEETQYF.

This clone occurred a few times. J is TRBJ1-3 and V is TRBV4-1; maybe TRBD1 (6 bases). V dropped 1 base and J dropped 0 bases, with 13 bases sitting between them. Germline V gene lookup returns CDR1 MGHRA and CDR2 YSYEKL. The CDR3 consists of 17 residues. The CDR3 DNA sequence: TGCGCCAGCAGCCAAGGGGCAGGGGCCTCCTCTGGAAACACCATATATTTT. Its protein product is CASSQGAGASSGNTIYF.